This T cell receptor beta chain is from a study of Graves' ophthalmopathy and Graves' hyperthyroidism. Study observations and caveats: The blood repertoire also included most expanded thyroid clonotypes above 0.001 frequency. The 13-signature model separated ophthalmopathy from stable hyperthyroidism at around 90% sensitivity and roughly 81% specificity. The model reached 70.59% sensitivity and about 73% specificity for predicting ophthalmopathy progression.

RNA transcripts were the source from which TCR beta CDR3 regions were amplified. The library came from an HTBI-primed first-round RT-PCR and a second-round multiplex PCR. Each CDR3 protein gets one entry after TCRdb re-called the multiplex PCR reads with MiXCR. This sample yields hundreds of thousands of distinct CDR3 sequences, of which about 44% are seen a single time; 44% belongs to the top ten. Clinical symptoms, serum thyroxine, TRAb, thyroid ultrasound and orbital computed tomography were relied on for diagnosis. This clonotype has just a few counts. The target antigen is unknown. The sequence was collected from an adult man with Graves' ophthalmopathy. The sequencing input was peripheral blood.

The CDR3 DNA reads TGTGCCACCAGCAGCAACGGAAATCAGCCCCAGCATTTT. Translated: CATSSNGNQPQHF. The J gene is TRBJ1-5, the V gene TRBV15; D remains ambiguous. Trimming shortened V by 3 bases and J by 4 bases, and 7 bases separated the two germline ends. Per the germline V gene, CDR1 is LNHNV and CDR2 is YYDKDF (reference sequence). This CDR3 region has 13 residues.